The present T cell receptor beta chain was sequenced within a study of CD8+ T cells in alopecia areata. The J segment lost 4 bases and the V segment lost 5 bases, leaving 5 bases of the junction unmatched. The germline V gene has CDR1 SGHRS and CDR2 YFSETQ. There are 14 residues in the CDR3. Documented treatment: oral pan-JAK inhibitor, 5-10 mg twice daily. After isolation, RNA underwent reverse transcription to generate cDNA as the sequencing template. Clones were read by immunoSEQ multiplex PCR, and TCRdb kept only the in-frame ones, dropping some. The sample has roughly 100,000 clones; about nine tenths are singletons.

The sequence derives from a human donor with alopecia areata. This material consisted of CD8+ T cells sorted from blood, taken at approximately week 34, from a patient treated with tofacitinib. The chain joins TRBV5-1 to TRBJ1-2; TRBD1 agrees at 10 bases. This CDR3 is CASSDRGRGYGYTF. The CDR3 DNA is TGCGCCAGCAGTGACAGGGGGCGCGGCTATGGCTACACCTTC.